The 5 T cell receptor beta chains below come from one sample, sequenced in a study of graft-versus-host responses after intestinal transplantation. This table comes from immunoSEQ multiplex PCR, and its TCRdb copy is limited to in-frame clones, with some not included. This sample has about 45,000 clones, with 75% to 95% found just once. Specimen: PBMCs, collected 524 days after transplant. Receptors originate from a human patient who received an intestinal transplant, so some T cells may come from the graft donor.

A word on this clone: Germline is not matched at one junction end, which may reflect a read error. This rearrangement joins TRBV7-7 to TRBJ2-7; 8 positions agree with TRBD2. The CDR3 is made up of 16 amino acids. The V gene's germline CDR1 is SSHAT and CDR2 FNYEAQ (reference sequence). Here the CDR3 DNA reads TGTGCTAGCAGCTTAGCGCCCCAAGCGGGAGTGGGTGAGCAGTACTTC. Its translation is CASSLAPQAGVGEQYF.

The CDR3 sequence: CASSLRGLLKVSGELFF. Here the CDR3 DNA reads TGTGCCAGCAGCCTGAGGGGTCTACTGAAGGTCTCCGGGGAGCTGTTTTTT. The chain joins TRBV7-2 to TRBJ2-2; the D call may be TRBD1 or TRBD2 (5 bases each). The CDR3 length is 17 residues. Per germline, CDR1 SGHTA and CDR2 FQGNSA. V was clipped by 5 bases and J by 6 bases, with 22 bases between them.

This clone has only one observation. The chain joins TRBV4-1 to TRBJ1-1; D gene unclear. The V and J ends lost 1 base and 3 bases respectively, with 9 bases between them. This CDR3 is 14 amino acids long. Germline CDR1 MGHRA, CDR2 YSYEKL. CDR3 nucleotide sequence: TGCGCCAGCAGCCAAGTAGGACTGGACACTGAAGCTTTCTTT. This sequence encodes CASSQVGLDTEAFF.

The chain joins TRBV18 to TRBJ1-4; D ambiguous. V dropped 5 bases and J dropped 5 bases, with 9 bases sitting between them. Germline V lookup: CDR1 KGHSH, CDR2 LQKENI. This CDR3 spans 13 amino acids. The DNA for the CDR3 is TGTGCCAGCTCAAGAGACGGGAATGAAAAACTGTTTTTT. It encodes CASSRDGNEKLFF.

The chain uses TRBV23-1 and TRBJ2-7; D call uncertain. TRBV23-1 qualifies as an ORF whose function is uncertain. This CDR3 is built from 17 residues. The V end lost 0 bases, the J end lost 4 bases, and 19 bases lay between the germline ends. This chain's CDR3 is CASSQSASRTTFYEQYF. CDR3 in DNA: TGCGCCAGCAGTCAATCGGCGTCCCGTACGACCTTTTACGAGCAGTACTTC.